These T cell receptor beta chains were read from a single sample in a study of graft-versus-host responses after intestinal transplantation. Sequencing used immunoSEQ multiplex PCR; TCRdb keeps in-frame clones, though not all of them. Seen here are about 20,000 clones, roughly 86% observed once, and the top ten hold around 49%. Sequencing used bone marrow, obtained roughly 130 days after transplant. These receptors were obtained from a human patient who received an intestinal transplant, so some T cells may come from the graft donor. Each CDR3 is given with its conserved first and last residue.

V: TRBV13; length: 14; J: TRBJ2-7; CDR3: CASSLYGGGYEQYF
V: TRBV7-3; length: 14; J: TRBJ1-5; CDR3: CASSLGVRNQPQHF
V: TRBV28; length: 13; J: TRBJ2-7; CDR3: CASSWDRSYEQYF
V: TRBV7-9; length: 14; J: TRBJ1-4; CDR3: CASSFSGAREKLFF
V: TRBV4-2; length: 15; J: TRBJ2-3; CDR3: CASSQDRPGGDTQYF
V: TRBV28; length: 14; J: .; CDR3: CASTLLTSRNEQYF
V: TRBV6-1; length: 17; J: TRBJ2-7; CDR3: CASSEYWTGGILIEQYF
V: TRBV6-5; length: 16; J: TRBJ1-2; CDR3: CASSYASRQGGNGYTF
V: TRBV25-1; length: 14; J: TRBJ2-3; CDR3: CASLGAKSTDTQYF
V: TRBV30; length: 13; J: TRBJ2-5; CDR3: CAWSVSRGETQYF
V: TRBV7-7; length: 13; J: TRBJ2-1; CDR3: CASSLELWNEQFF
V: TRBV7-6; length: 13; J: TRBJ1-4; CDR3: CASSLAGDRELFF
V: TRBV6-5; length: 14; J: TRBJ1-4; CDR3: CASSYFSTGDKLFF
V: TRBV28; length: 12; J: TRBJ1-4; CDR3: CASSFHIEKLFF
V: TRBV6-5; length: 13; J: TRBJ2-7; CDR3: CASSAGQALEQYF
V: TRBV19; length: 15; J: TRBJ2-1; CDR3: CASSPSGYSYNEQFF
V: TRBV5-6; length: 16; J: TRBJ2-5; CDR3: CASSLVGLEIQETQYF
V: TRBV28; length: 13; J: TRBJ1-2; CDR3: CASSLQGAGGYTF
V: TRBV21-1; length: 17; J: TRBJ1-4; CDR3: CASSKALRALGNEKLFF
V: TRBV12-5; length: 15; J: TRBJ2-3; CDR3: CASALFRPSTDTQYF
V: TRBV4-3; length: 15; J: TRBJ1-6; CDR3: CASSQDLEGYSPLHF
V: TRBV29-1; length: 12; J: TRBJ2-7; CDR3: CSVRTPTYEQYF
V: TRBV9; length: 15; J: TRBJ2-1; CDR3: CASSPRAGSYNEQFF
V: TRBV18; length: 14; J: TRBJ1-3; CDR3: CASSRDDSGNTIYF
V: TRBV7-8; length: 14; J: TRBJ2-1; CDR3: CASRGWTGGNEQFF
V: TRBV6-5; length: 15; J: TRBJ1-4; CDR3: CASRTTGTGDEKLFF
V: TRBV18; length: 15; J: TRBJ1-2; CDR3: CASSPPNRINYGYTF
V: TRBV6-5; length: 15; J: TRBJ1-2; CDR3: CASSYLVQGGYGYTF
V: TRBV6-1; length: 15; J: TRBJ2-2; CDR3: CASSSGRTDTGELFF
V: TRBV10-1; length: 14; J: TRBJ2-3; CDR3: CASSGLGIPDTQYF
V: TRBV28; length: 13; J: TRBJ1-6; CDR3: CASSRKGRSPLHF
V: TRBV6-6; length: 16; J: TRBJ2-2; CDR3: CASSPTGAANTGELFF
V: TRBV6-5; length: 12; J: TRBJ2-2; CDR3: CASRRNTGELFF
V: TRBV6-6; length: 15; J: TRBJ2-5; CDR3: CASSDLNRGTETQYF
V: TRBV10-3; length: 17; J: TRBJ2-7; CDR3: CAISESTWASGSYEQYF
V: TRBV29-1; length: 17; J: TRBJ2-5; CDR3: CSAMSGGRGRTQETQYF
V: TRBV5-1; length: 15; J: TRBJ2-1; CDR3: CASSLSRDSQPEQFF
V: TRBV5-5; length: 16; J: TRBJ2-5; CDR3: CASSLGGRGFQETQYF
V: TRBV7-9; length: 15; J: TRBJ2-7; CDR3: CASSLAGDSSYEQYF
V: TRBV28; length: 17; J: TRBJ2-7; CDR3: CASSSGVTGGVRGEQYF
V: TRBV5-6; length: 13; J: TRBJ1-1; CDR3: CASSRTGVPEAFF
V: TRBV28; length: 15; J: TRBJ2-5; CDR3: CASGNPATGQETQYF
V: TRBV5-5; length: 13; J: TRBJ1-1; CDR3: CASSLGVNTEAFF
V: TRBV4-1; length: 15; J: TRBJ2-3; CDR3: CASSQVVAITDTQYF
V: TRBV7-9; length: 15; J: TRBJ2-5; CDR3: CASSLAGGSQETQYF
V: TRBV6-4; length: 16; J: TRBJ2-3; CDR3: CASSDPGGVGTDTQYF
V: TRBV27; length: 13; J: TRBJ2-3; CDR3: CASSYPPQGTQYF
V: TRBV25-1; length: 12; J: TRBJ2-1; CDR3: CASGVGGDEQFF